Listed below are T cell receptor beta chains from one sample, sequenced in a study of blood T cell repertoires in COVID-19. Sequencing was performed with immunoSEQ multiplex PCR; in TCRdb, only in-frame clones are kept and a portion is missing. The table shows approximately 250,000 clones, with 70% to 90% occurring only once. Sequences were obtained from peripheral blood. These TCRs come from a middle-aged man with acute or convalescent COVID-19. Each CDR3 is given with its conserved first and last residue. Fields, in order: J gene, V gene, D gene, clone size, CDR3 protein, CDR3 DNA. The D gene is left open where the match is weak. Some rows have no size entry. The others give once, few or many, or a class for an expanded clone.

TRBJ2-7 TRBV10-3 - - CAISELQGYEQYF TGTGCCATCAGTGAGTTACAGGGCTACGAGCAGTACTTC
TRBJ2-4 TRBV21-1 - - CASSRTRGNIQYF TGTGCCAGCAGCCGAACACGGGGAAACATTCAGTACTTC
TRBJ1-2 TRBV11-2 TRBD1 - CASSLPRAGGSYTF TGTGCCAGCAGCCTCCCTCGGGCAGGGGGCTCCTACACCTTC
TRBJ1-3 TRBV6-5 - - CASSYSGRSAGNTIYF TGTGCCAGCAGTTACAGTGGGAGGTCGGCTGGAAACACCATATATTTT
TRBJ1-5 TRBV30 - - CAWSVLDINQPQHF TGTGCCTGGAGTGTACTGGACATCAATCAGCCCCAGCATTTT
TRBJ2-1 TRBV19 - - CASTLTRDNYNEQFF TGTGCCAGTACCTTAACCCGGGACAACTACAATGAGCAGTTCTTC
TRBJ2-1 TRBV11-2 TRBD2 few CASSIGLAGEQFF TGTGCCAGCAGTATCGGACTAGCGGGGGAGCAGTTCTTC
TRBJ2-1 TRBV6-2/TRBV6-3 TRBD1 once CASSSLDRGPYNEQFF TGTGCCAGCAGTTCCCTAGACAGGGGCCCCTACAATGAGCAGTTCTTC
TRBJ1-2 TRBV3-1/TRBV3-2 TRBD1 - CASSQDTGTGGEYGYTF TGTGCCAGCAGCCAGGACACCGGGACAGGGGGGGAGTATGGCTACACCTTC
TRBJ1-5 TRBV5-6 TRBD1 - CASSLATGDGQPQHF TGTGCCAGCAGCTTGGCTACAGGGGACGGTCAGCCCCAGCATTTT
TRBJ2-3 TRBV9 TRBD1 - CASSGGQGADTQYF TGTGCCAGCAGCGGAGGACAGGGGGCAGATACGCAGTATTTT
TRBJ1-2 TRBV5-6 TRBD1 - CASSLGDRGHGYTF TGTGCCAGCAGCTTGGGGGACAGGGGGCACGGCTACACCTTC
TRBJ2-1 TRBV7-3 TRBD2 - CASSSLAGGLDEQFF TGTGCCAGCAGCTCCCTAGCGGGGGGGCTTGATGAGCAGTTCTTC
TRBJ2-3 TRBV7-9 TRBD2 - CAVLPEPSGIGDTQYF TGTGCCGTATTGCCAGAGCCTAGCGGGATCGGAGATACGCAGTATTTT
TRBJ1-1 TRBV5-1 TRBD1 - CASSSGTGALNTEAFF TGCGCCAGCAGCTCAGGGACAGGGGCACTGAACACTGAAGCTTTCTTT
TRBJ2-7 TRBV28 - - CASSTPVAGLPYEQYF TGTGCCAGTAGTACCCCGGTGGCAGGGCTCCCCTACGAGCAGTACTTC
TRBJ1-1 TRBV15 - - CATSRASGDGEAFF TGTGCCACCAGCAGAGCCTCAGGGGATGGTGAAGCTTTCTTT
TRBJ2-5 TRBV28 - - CASSLPGLQGTQYF TGTGCCAGCAGTTTACCCGGTTTACAGGGGACCCAGTACTTC
TRBJ2-2 TRBV28 TRBD1 - CASSSLSLGDRGAGELFF TGTGCCAGCAGCAGTCTATCTTTGGGGGACAGGGGAGCCGGGGAGCTGTTTTTT
TRBJ2-2 TRBV4-1 TRBD2 - CASTPAGTTNTGELFF TGCGCCAGCACCCCAGCGGGAACTACGAACACCGGGGAGCTGTTTTTT
TRBJ2-7 TRBV10-3 - - CAIWDKGSGSYEQYF TGTGCCATCTGGGACAAGGGGTCGGGGTCCTACGAGCAGTACTTC
TRBJ1-2 TRBV11-3 - - CASSLGGYGYTF TGTGCCAGCAGCTTAGGAGGCTATGGCTACACCTTC
TRBJ2-5 TRBV29-1 TRBD2 - CSVSGKPAGDQETQYF TGCAGCGTTTCAGGGAAACCAGCGGGAGACCAAGAGACCCAGTACTTC
TRBJ2-7 TRBV15 - - CATSVVTRDYEQYF TGTGCCACCAGCGTGGTTACTCGGGACTACGAGCAGTACTTC
TRBJ1-4 TRBV5-1 - - CASSPGTETTNEKLFF TGCGCCAGCAGCCCCGGGACTGAGACAACTAATGAAAAACTGTTTTTT
TRBJ2-1 TRBV30 TRBD2 - CAWRPAGGGYNEQFF TGTGCCTGGAGACCTGCGGGGGGTGGCTACAATGAGCAGTTCTTC
TRBJ2-3 TRBV4-1 TRBD2 - CASSLIGGGADTQYF TGCGCCAGCAGTCTGATTGGCGGGGGAGCAGATACGCAGTATTTT
TRBJ2-3 TRBV9 TRBD2 - CASSNVREGQDTQYF TGTGCCAGCAGCAACGTGCGGGAGGGCCAGGATACGCAGTATTTT
TRBJ1-1 TRBV7-9 TRBD1 - CASSLAPGQGNTEAFF TGTGCCAGCAGCCTAGCCCCCGGACAGGGGAACACTGAAGCTTTCTTT
TRBJ2-7 TRBV10-2 - once CASRSRSVSEQYF TGCGCCAGCAGATCGCGAAGTGTCTCCGAGCAGTACTTC
TRBJ1-2 TRBV21-1 - - CASSKLGVPNYGYTF TGTGCCAGCAGCAAACTAGGGGTGCCTAACTATGGCTACACCTTC